This TCR beta chain was identified in a study of blood T cell repertoires in COVID-19 (dated by TCRdb to the early 2020s). For the wider study: The collaborator samples originated in the United States, Italy and Spain and spanned the acute and convalescent phases of COVID-19. The material from the prospective study consisted of cDNA or gDNA derived from T cells, B-cell-depleted T cells, or PBMCs. Deeply sampled blood TCRbeta repertoires from subjects exposed to, actively infected with, or recovered from COVID-19 were included in the dataset. A de-identified subject ID, COVID-19 status, age in years and sex were almost always included in the sample metadata. A freely available public database, intended as a resource for researchers studying the immune response to SARS-CoV-2, is where the repertoires were released. Where available, HLA class I and class II types were obtained from metadata supplied by the sample provider rather than from assay-based typing. The samples were drawn from the first 160 participants of the ongoing ImmuneRACE study and from 950 to 1,500 subjects provided by 6 global collaborators. Study-wide conclusions, independent of this receptor: How much clinical and demographic metadata was included differed by source and by participant, and the metadata was provided uncurated.

Turning to this clone: Which antigen it targets is not known. Per-nucleotide qualities are absent, and no much larger clonotype sits a single base away.

Whole blood was collected in K2EDTA tubes by collaborating institutions according to the institutions' own protocols. For TCRbeta analysis, collaborator samples were shipped as frozen whole blood, as isolated PBMCs, or as DNA extracted from either sample type. The immunoSEQ Assay, a bias-controlled multiplex PCR, was used to amplify TCRbeta CDR3 regions from genomic DNA. Regarding the original processing steps: Within the assay, amplification of reference gene primers was used to estimate how many nucleated cells each sample contained. To quantify the absolute abundance of each unique TCRbeta CDR3 rearrangement, sequence reads were collapsed and filtered. For each sample, productive Simpson clonality was calculated as the square root of Simpson's diversity index over productive rearrangements. In its TCRdb copy, this immuneACCESS table keeps in-frame sequences only and misses some clones. Where compared with another copy, unresolved V genes explain less than half of these, and the others have no known cause. V and J calls plus clone size are reproduced from that table; the DNA served to infer D and trimming. Within this sample are about 110,000 clones, with 80% to 90% of them counted one time only. The ten top clones hold 4.6% of the sample.

The CDR3 starts with the cysteine, ends with the phenylalanine, and has 15 residues. The retained sequence is limited to the CDR3, 45 bases, with the frame set at the first base. V is reduced by 4 bases and J by 5 bases, leaving a spacing of 14 bases between them. Via the germline V gene (reference sequence), CDR1 is MNHEY and CDR2 SMNVEV. Material: peripheral blood. In this chain, TRBV27 is recombined with TRBJ2-2, and possibly TRBD2, on 7 matching bases. The TCR was taken from a woman aged 45-60 years with acute or convalescent COVID-19. The CDR3 corresponds to CASSSRGASTGELFF. At the DNA level, the sequence is TGTGCCAGCAGTTCACGGGGGGCCTCTACCGGGGAGCTGTTTTTT.